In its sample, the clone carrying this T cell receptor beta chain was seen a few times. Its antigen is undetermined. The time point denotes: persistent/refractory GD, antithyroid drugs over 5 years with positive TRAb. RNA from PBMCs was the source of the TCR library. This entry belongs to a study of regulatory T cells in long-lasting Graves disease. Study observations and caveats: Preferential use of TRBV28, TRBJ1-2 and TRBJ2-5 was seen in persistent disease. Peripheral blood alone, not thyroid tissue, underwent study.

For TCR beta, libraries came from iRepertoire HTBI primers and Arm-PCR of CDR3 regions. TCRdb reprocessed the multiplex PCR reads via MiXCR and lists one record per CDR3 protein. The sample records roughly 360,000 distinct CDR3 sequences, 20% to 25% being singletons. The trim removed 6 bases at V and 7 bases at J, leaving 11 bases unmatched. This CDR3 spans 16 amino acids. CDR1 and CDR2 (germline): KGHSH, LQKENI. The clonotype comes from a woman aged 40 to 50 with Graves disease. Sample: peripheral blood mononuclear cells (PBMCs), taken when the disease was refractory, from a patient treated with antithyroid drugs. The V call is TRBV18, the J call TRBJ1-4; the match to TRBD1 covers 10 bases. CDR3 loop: CASSQQGTGVPEKLFF. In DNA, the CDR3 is TGTGCCAGCTCGCAACAGGGGACAGGGGTTCCTGAAAAACTGTTTTTT.